These T cell receptor beta chains were read from a single sample in a study of blood T cell repertoires in COVID-19. This table comes from immunoSEQ multiplex PCR, and its TCRdb copy is limited to in-frame clones, with some not included. This table has a few hundred thousand clones, around 82% appearing once. Material: peripheral blood. Every receptor here comes from an older woman with acute or convalescent COVID-19. Both conserved end residues are part of each CDR3. D genes are given only for firm matches. For some rows the clone size is stated as once, few or many, or as a class when expanded; others skip it.

>few|TRBV7-2|NA|TRBJ2-1
CASSSSWTEEQFF
>NA|TRBV19|TRBD1|TRBJ1-1
CASSMGQLSRAFF
>NA|TRBV20-1|NA|TRBJ2-7
CSANDNYEQYF
>NA|TRBV5-1|TRBD1|TRBJ1-2
CASSAYDRANGYTF
>NA|TRBV6-4|NA|TRBJ1-1
CASSEQGGTEAFF
>once|TRBV6-1|TRBD2|TRBJ2-5
CASSEATSGIQETQYF
>NA|TRBV6-2/TRBV6-3|NA|TRBJ2-2
CASSSPNSRELFF
>NA|TRBV7-2|NA|TRBJ1-6
CASSPGGRARSPLHF
>NA|TRBV10-3|TRBD1|TRBJ1-4
CATRTGEAEKLFF
>NA|TRBV6-5|TRBD1|TRBJ1-2
CASGPGQRRYGYTF
>NA|TRBV18|TRBD2|TRBJ2-1
CASSPFSGASNEQFF
>once|TRBV14|TRBD1|TRBJ1-2
CASSPGQGTFNGYTF
>NA|TRBV6-5|TRBD2|TRBJ2-1
CASSSASGGDYNEQFF
>NA|TRBV11-2|TRBD1|TRBJ2-5
CASSKSTGIGVQETQYF
>NA|TRBV5-1|NA|TRBJ1-2
CASSLEEGSGYGYTF
>NA|TRBV6-4|TRBD1|TRBJ2-3
CASSFTGGTDTQYF
>NA|TRBV12-3/TRBV12-4|NA|TRBJ2-3
CASSLGGVDTQYF
>NA|TRBV2|NA|TRBJ1-1
CASSVSGREAFF
>once|TRBV6-4|TRBD1|TRBJ2-3
CASSDGQGVADTQYF
>NA|TRBV24-1|NA|TRBJ1-6
CATTASLLLPSYNSPLHF
>NA|TRBV5-4|NA|TRBJ1-6
CASSFMGGNSPLHF
>NA|TRBV7-9|NA|TRBJ1-1
CASSVRGLNTEAFF
>NA|TRBV19|NA|TRBJ2-5
CASMPQGNRETQYF
>few|TRBV7-2|TRBD2|TRBJ2-5
CASSLNSGGETQYF
>NA|TRBV28|NA|TRBJ1-1
CASSYRADTEAFF
>NA|TRBV19|NA|TRBJ1-1
CASKAGPINTEAFF
>NA|TRBV19|TRBD1|TRBJ1-4
CASSQGQYNEKLFF
>NA|TRBV5-1|NA|TRBJ1-5
CASSSGHNQPQHF
>NA|TRBV10-1|NA|TRBJ2-2
CASSDPGANTGELFF
>NA|TRBV4-1|NA|TRBJ2-1
CASSQLLAARGEFF
>NA|TRBV7-6|TRBD1|TRBJ2-2
CASSSRAPGQLNTGELFF
>NA|TRBV15|TRBD2|TRBJ2-1
CATSKTPQRGNNEQFF
>NA|TRBV6-2/TRBV6-3|TRBD1|TRBJ1-2
CASSYSDRGRGYTF
>few|TRBV4-1|TRBD2|TRBJ2-3
CASSQDWTGGQVDTQYF
>NA|TRBV24-1|TRBD1|TRBJ1-2
CATSDTGGGTGGMRNYGYTF